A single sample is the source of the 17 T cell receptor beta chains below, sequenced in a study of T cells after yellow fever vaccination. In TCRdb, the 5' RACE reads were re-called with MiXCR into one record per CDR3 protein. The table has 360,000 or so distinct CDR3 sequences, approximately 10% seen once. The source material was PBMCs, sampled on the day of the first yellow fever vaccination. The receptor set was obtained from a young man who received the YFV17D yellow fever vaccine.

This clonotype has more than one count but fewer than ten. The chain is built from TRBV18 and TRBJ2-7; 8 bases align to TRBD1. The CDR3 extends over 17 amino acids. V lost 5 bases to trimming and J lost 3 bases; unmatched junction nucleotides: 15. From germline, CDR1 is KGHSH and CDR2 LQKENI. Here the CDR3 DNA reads TGTGCCAGCTCAATTGGACAGGGATCTGCAATAGGCTACGAGCAGTACTTC. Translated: CASSIGQGSAIGYEQYF.

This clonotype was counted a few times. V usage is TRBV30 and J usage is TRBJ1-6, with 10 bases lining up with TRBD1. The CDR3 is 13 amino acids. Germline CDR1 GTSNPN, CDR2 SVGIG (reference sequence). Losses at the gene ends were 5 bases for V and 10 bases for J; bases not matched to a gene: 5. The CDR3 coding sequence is TGTGCCTGGGAGACAGGGGGCGGATCACCCCTCCACTTT. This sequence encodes CAWETGGGSPLHF.

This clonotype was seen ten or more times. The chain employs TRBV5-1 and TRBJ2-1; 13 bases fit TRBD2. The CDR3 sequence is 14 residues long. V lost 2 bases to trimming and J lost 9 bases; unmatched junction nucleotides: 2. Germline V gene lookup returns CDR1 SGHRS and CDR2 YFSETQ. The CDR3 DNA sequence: TGCGCCAGCAGCTTACTAGCGGGGGGGTTTGAGCAGTTCTTC. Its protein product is CASSLLAGGFEQFF.

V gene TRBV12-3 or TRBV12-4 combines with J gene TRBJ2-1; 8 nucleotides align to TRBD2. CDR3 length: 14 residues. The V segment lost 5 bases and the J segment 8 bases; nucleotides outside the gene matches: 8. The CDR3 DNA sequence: TGTGCCAGCAGTCCGGGACTAGGGGACGATGAGCAGTTCTTC. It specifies CASSPGLGDDEQFF.

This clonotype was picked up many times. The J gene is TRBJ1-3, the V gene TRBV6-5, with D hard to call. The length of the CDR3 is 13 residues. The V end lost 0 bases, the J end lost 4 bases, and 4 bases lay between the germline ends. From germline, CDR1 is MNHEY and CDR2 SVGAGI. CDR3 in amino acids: CASSYSGGNTIYF. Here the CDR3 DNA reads TGTGCCAGCAGTTACTCAGGGGGAAACACCATATATTTT.

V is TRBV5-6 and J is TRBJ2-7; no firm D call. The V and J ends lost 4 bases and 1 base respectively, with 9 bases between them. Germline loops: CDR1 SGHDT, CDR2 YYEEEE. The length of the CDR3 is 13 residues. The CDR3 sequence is CASSPTGSYEQYV. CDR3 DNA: TGTGCCAGCAGCCCAACGGGTTCCTACGAGCAGTACGTC.

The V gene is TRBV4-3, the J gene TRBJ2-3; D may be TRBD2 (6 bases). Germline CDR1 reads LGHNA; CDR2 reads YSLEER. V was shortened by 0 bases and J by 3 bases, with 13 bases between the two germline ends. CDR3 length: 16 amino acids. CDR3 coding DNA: TGCGCCAGCAGCCAAGAATGGGGGGTAGGAACAGATACGCAGTATTTT. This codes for CASSQEWGVGTDTQYF.

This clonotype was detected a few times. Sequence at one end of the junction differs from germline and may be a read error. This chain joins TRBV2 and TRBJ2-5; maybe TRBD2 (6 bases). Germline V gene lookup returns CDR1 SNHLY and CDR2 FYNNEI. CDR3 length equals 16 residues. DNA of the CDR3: TGTGCCAGCGGCGCCGGGACTTCGTTTACTCAAGGGACCCAGTACTTC. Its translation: CASGAGTSFTQGTQYF. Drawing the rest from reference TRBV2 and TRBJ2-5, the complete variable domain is EPEVTQTPSHQVTQMGQEVILRCVPISNHLYFYWYRQILGQKVEFLVSFYNNEISEKSEIFDDQFSVERPDGSNFTLKIRSTKLEDSAMYFCASGAGTSFTQGTQYFGPGTRLLVL.

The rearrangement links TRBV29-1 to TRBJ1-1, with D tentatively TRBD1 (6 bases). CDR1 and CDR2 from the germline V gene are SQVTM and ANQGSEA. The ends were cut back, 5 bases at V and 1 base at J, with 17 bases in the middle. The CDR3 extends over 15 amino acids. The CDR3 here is CSVLGAALGNTEAFF. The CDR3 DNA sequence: TGCAGCGTTCTGGGGGCAGCTTTAGGGAACACTGAAGCTTTCTTT.

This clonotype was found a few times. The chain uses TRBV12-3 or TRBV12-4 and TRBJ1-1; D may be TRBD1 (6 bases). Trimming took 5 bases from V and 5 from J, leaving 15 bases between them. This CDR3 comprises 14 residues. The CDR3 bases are TGTGCCAGCAGTACAGGGTGGCAGGGGACTGAAGCTTTCTTT. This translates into CASSTGWQGTEAFF.

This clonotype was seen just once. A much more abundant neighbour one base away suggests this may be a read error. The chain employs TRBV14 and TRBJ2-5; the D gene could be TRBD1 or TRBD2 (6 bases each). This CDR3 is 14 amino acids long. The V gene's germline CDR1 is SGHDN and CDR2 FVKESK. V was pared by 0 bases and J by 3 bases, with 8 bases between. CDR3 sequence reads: CASSQERGEETQYF. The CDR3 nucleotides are TGTGCCAGCAGCCAAGAGAGGGGGGAAGAGACCCAGTACTTC. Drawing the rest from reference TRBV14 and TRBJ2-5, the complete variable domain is EAGVTQFPSHSVIEKGQTVTLRCDPISGHDNLYWYRRVMGKEIKFLLHFVKESKQDESGMPNNRFLAERTGGTYSTLKVQPAELEDSGVYFCASSQERGEETQYFGPGTRLLVL.

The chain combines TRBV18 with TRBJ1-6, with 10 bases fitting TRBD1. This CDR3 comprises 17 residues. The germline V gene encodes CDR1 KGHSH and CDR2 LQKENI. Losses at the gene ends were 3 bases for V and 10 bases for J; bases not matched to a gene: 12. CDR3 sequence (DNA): TGTGCCAGCTCACCTTCTCACGGGACAGGGGAGATGTCACCCCTCCACTTT. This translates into CASSPSHGTGEMSPLHF.

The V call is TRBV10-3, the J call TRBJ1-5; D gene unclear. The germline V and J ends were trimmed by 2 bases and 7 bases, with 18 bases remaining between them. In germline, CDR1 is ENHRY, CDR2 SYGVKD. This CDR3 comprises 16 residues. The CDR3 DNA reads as TGTGCCATCAGTGAGAATATTGGGGTCCTCAGCCAGCCCCAGCATTTT. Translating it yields CAISENIGVLSQPQHF.

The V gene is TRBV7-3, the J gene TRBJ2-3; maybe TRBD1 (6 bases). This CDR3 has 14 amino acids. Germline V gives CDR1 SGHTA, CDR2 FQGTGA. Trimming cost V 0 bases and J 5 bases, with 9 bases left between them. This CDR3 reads CASSLTGGQDTQYF. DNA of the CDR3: TGTGCCAGCAGCTTAACAGGGGGACAAGATACGCAGTATTTT.

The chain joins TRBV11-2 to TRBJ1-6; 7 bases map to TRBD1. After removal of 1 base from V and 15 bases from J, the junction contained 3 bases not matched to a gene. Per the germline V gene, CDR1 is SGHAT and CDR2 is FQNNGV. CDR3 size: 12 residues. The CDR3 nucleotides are TGTGCCAGCAGCTTAGTGGGACAGAGCCTCCACTTT. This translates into CASSLVGQSLHF.

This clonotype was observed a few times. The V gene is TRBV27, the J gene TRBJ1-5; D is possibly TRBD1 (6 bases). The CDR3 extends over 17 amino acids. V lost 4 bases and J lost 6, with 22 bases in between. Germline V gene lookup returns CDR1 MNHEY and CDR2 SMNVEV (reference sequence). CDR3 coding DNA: TGTGCCAGCAGTTCGCGACAGGTGGGAGCAGGAGGTCAGCCCCAGCATTTT. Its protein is CASSSRQVGAGGQPQHF.

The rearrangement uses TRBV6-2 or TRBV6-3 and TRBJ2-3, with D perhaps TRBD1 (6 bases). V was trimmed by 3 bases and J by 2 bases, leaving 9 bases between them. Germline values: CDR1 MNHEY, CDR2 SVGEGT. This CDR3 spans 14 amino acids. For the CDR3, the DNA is TGTGCCAGCAGTTATTGGACAGACACAGATACGCAGTATTTT. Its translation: CASSYWTDTDTQYF.